This TCR beta chain was captured in a study of human T cells and chemical hapten exposure. About the study: In the approximately 25-week study, patients were dosed weekly with diphenylcyclopropenone on the scalp throughout.

After removal of 4 bases from V and 5 bases from J, the junction contained 8 bases not matched to a gene. In germline, CDR1 is SGHNT, CDR2 YENEEA. The CDR3 loop spans 15 amino acids. Sample time point: patch test 3, about 24 weeks after DPC sensitization. Treatment: therapeutic diphenylcyclopropenone sensitization with weekly scalp DPC. It was the library that attached unique molecular identifiers to individual cDNA molecules. Using its own MiXCR run on the RACE reads, TCRdb lists one record per CDR3 protein. This table has approximately 80,000 distinct CDR3 sequences, roughly 13% appearing once. The sequenced sample was whole blood, obtained in connection with sensitization to the hapten diphenylcyclopropenone (DPC). This clonotype was obtained from a woman between 50 and 59 years old with alopecia areata. Some clones in this sample may be carry-over from other donors' samples. The V gene is TRBV11-3, the J gene TRBJ2-1, with 7 bases matching TRBD2. CDR3 in amino acids: CASSSVRDYHNEQFF. CDR3 nucleotides: TGTGCCAGCAGCTCCGTCCGGGACTACCACAATGAGCAGTTCTTC.